The 29 T cell receptor beta chains reported below all come from one sample, sequenced in a study of T cell responses to AZD1222 COVID-19 vaccine. TCRdb keeps only in-frame clones here, not all; method: immunoSEQ multiplex PCR. The repertoire holds about 160,000 clones, 85% to 90% seen once, with roughly 5% in the top ten. The specimen comprised peripheral blood, sampled on day 0 of AZD1222 vaccination. These receptor sequences come from an adult in good health.

The chain uses TRBV30 and TRBJ2-3; 14 nucleotides match TRBD2. This CDR3 has 15 amino acids. With V trimmed by 5 bases and J by 4 bases, 5 bases remained unmatched. Germline CDR1 reads GTSNPN; CDR2 reads SVGIG (reference sequence). CDR3 nucleotide sequence: TGTGCCTGGGGGCCGGGACTAGCGGGGGCAGATACGCAGTATTTT. Residues: CAWGPGLAGADTQYF. The whole variable domain, filled in from reference TRBV30 and TRBJ2-3, reads SQTIHQWPATLVQPVGSPLSLECTVEGTSNPNLYWYRQAAGRGLQLLFYSVGIGQISSEVPQNLSASRPQDRQFILSSKKLLLSDSGFYLCAWGPGLAGADTQYFGPGTRLTVL.

V gene TRBV5-4 combines with J gene TRBJ2-2; D not resolved. Germline loops: CDR1 SGHNT, CDR2 YYREEE (reference sequence). This CDR3 spans 14 amino acids. The V and J ends lost 0 bases and 8 bases respectively, with 11 bases between them. Written as DNA, the CDR3 is TGTGCCAGCAGCTTGGGGTCGGCGAGGGGGGAGCTGTTTTTT. The encoded protein is CASSLGSARGELFF.

In this sample, this clone turned up a few times. CDR3 region: CASSPGDASTPLHF. CDR3 nucleotides: TGTGCCAGCAGCCCGGGGGACGCATCAACTCCCCTCCACTTT. The gene calls are TRBV5-6 and TRBJ1-6; TRBD1 might be the D (5 bases). Germline lookup yields CDR1 SGHDT and CDR2 YYEEEE. This CDR3 region has 14 residues. V was cut by 4 bases and J by 13 bases, with 18 bases left in between.

The chain combines TRBV19 with TRBJ1-1, with D maybe TRBD1 (6 bases). V was cut by 5 bases and J by 6 bases, with 19 bases left in between. The CDR3 totals 15 residues. Germline assignment: CDR1 LNHDA and CDR2 SQIVND (reference sequence). CDR3 nucleotides: TGTGCCAGTAGTCGTACAGGCGGCGGGGGCGCTGAAGCTTTCTTT. Its translation: CASSRTGGGGAEAFF.

The rearrangement joins TRBV5-1 to TRBJ1-1; 7 positions agree with TRBD1. This CDR3 spans 15 amino acids. From germline, CDR1 is SGHRS and CDR2 YFSETQ. After removal of 4 bases from V and 4 bases from J, the junction contained 10 bases not matched to a gene. In DNA, the CDR3 is TGCGCCAGCAGCCCCGGGACAGCCAAAGGCACTGAAGCTTTCTTT. Translation gives CASSPGTAKGTEAFF.

The chain combines TRBV15 with TRBJ2-1; 7 nucleotides match TRBD2. This CDR3 is built from 15 residues. The V gene end was trimmed by 4 bases and the J gene end by 3 bases; junction bases not matched to a gene: 6. CDR1 and CDR2 (germline): LNHNV, YYDKDF (reference sequence). CDR3 DNA: TGTGCCACCAGCACTCGGGGGGTAGGCTACAATGAGCAGTTCTTC. Encoded protein: CATSTRGVGYNEQFF.

This clone showed up just once. The V and J genes are TRBV30 and TRBJ2-3; D remains unclear. Trimming removed 4 bases at V and 0 bases at J, with 14 bases between. The CDR3 spans 15 residues. Germline lookup yields CDR1 GTSNPN and CDR2 SVGIG (reference sequence). CDR3 protein: CAWTAGASSTDTQYF. The CDR3 DNA follows: TGTGCCTGGACCGCAGGAGCCTCTAGCACAGATACGCAGTATTTT.

This clone came up once. The chain links TRBV11-2 to TRBJ1-4, with D possibly TRBD1 on 5 matching bases. This CDR3 contains 16 residues. The V end lost 0 bases, the J end lost 4 bases, and 12 bases lay between the germline ends. Looked up from germline, CDR1 is SGHAT and CDR2 is FQNNGV. CDR3 in amino acids: CASSLETPGFNEKLFF. CDR3 bases: TGTGCCAGCAGCTTAGAGACTCCAGGGTTTAATGAAAAACTGTTTTTT. Supplemented by reference TRBV11-2 and TRBJ1-4, the full variable domain reads EAGVAQSPRYKIIEKRQSVAFWCNPISGHATLYWYQQILGQGPKLLIQFQNNGVVDDSQLPKDRFSAERLKGVDSTLKIQPAKLEDSAVYLCASSLETPGFNEKLFFGSGTQLSVL.

The CDR3 DNA sequence: TGTGCCAGCAGCTTCGAACTAGCGGGAAGGGACGAGCAGTACTTC. This encodes CASSFELAGRDEQYF. The rearrangement joins TRBV7-9 to TRBJ2-7; 10 nucleotides match TRBD2. The CDR3 runs to 15 residues. The J segment lost 5 bases and the V segment lost 3 bases, leaving 7 bases of the junction unmatched. The germline CDR1 and CDR2 sequences are SEHNR and FQNEAQ (reference sequence).

This clone was picked up one time. CDR3 region: CASSESPAGNQPQHF. In nucleotides, the CDR3 is TGTGCCAGCAGTGAATCCCCGGCCGGCAATCAGCCCCAGCATTTT. This chain uses TRBV2 with TRBJ1-5, with D hard to call. V was clipped by 2 bases and J by 2 bases, with 10 bases between them. CDR1 and CDR2 (germline): SNHLY, FYNNEI. The CDR3 spans 15 residues.

V is TRBV11-3 and J is TRBJ2-7; perhaps D is TRBD1 or TRBD2 (6 bases each). The CDR3 is 12 residues long. From germline, CDR1 is SGHNT and CDR2 YENEEA. Trimming stripped 5 bases from V and 4 bases from J, with 9 bases between. This CDR3 reads CASSRGGYEQYF. Here the CDR3 DNA reads TGTGCCAGCAGCCGAGGGGGGTACGAGCAGTACTTC. Variable domain in full (rest from reference TRBV11-3 and TRBJ2-7): EAGVVQSPRYKIIEKKQPVAFWCNPISGHNTLYWYLQNLGQGPELLIRYENEEAVDDSQLPKDRFSAERLKGVDSTLKIQPAELGDSAVYLCASSRGGYEQYFGPGTRLTVT.

The chain combines TRBV28 with TRBJ1-5; D is uncertain. CDR1 and CDR2 (germline): MDHEN, SYDVKM. This CDR3 contains 14 residues. Trimming removed 7 bases from V and 7 bases from J, with 17 bases in between. Here the CDR3 reads CASTLGEGWQPQHF. The CDR3 region has the DNA TGTGCCAGCACCCTGGGCGAAGGGTGGCAGCCCCAGCATTTT.

The chain has TRBV30 and TRBJ1-1; no firm D call. This CDR3 has 10 residues. The germline V and J ends were trimmed by 2 bases and 6 bases, with 4 bases remaining between them. CDR1 and CDR2 from the germline V gene are GTSNPN and SVGIG (reference sequence). The CDR3: CAWSRAEAFF. The CDR3 DNA follows: TGTGCCTGGAGTAGAGCTGAAGCTTTCTTT.

The chain carries TRBV6-5 and TRBJ1-2; no firm D call. Per germline, CDR1 MNHEY and CDR2 SVGAGI. This CDR3 is built from 14 residues. Trimming cost V 6 bases and J 2 bases, with 13 bases left between them. CDR3 protein: CASRNPGSNYGYTF. The CDR3 nucleotides are TGTGCCAGCAGGAACCCGGGGTCCAACTATGGCTACACCTTC.

The chain combines TRBV9 with TRBJ1-2; 8 nucleotides line up with TRBD1. Germline assignment: CDR1 SGDLS and CDR2 YYNGEE. The V and J ends lost 0 bases and 7 bases, in that order; junction bases with no gene match: 5. There are 14 residues in the CDR3. CDR3 sequence reads: CASSVVQGVGGYTF. DNA of the CDR3: TGTGCCAGCAGCGTAGTACAGGGGGTCGGTGGCTACACCTTC.

The chain joins TRBV7-8 to TRBJ2-2; 10 nucleotides match TRBD1. The CDR3 has 16 residues. Germline CDR1 SGHVS, CDR2 FQNEAQ. J was trimmed by 4 bases and V by 5 bases; bases with no gene match: 7. This CDR3 is CASSQRDRGSTGELFF. Written as DNA, the CDR3 is TGTGCCAGCAGCCAACGGGACAGGGGCAGCACCGGGGAGCTGTTTTTT.

V usage is TRBV7-2 and J usage is TRBJ2-7; weak D call: TRBD1 (6 bases). The CDR3 is 14 residues long. V dropped 1 base and J dropped 5 bases, with 12 bases sitting between them. The germline CDR1 and CDR2 sequences are SGHTA and FQGNSA. In nucleotides, the CDR3 is TGTGCCAGCAGCTTAGTCCCAGGGGTGAACGAGCAGTACTTC. This encodes CASSLVPGVNEQYF.

This chain joins TRBV4-1 and TRBJ2-7, with 8 positions matching TRBD1. There are 16 residues in the CDR3. Germline CDR1 MGHRA, CDR2 YSYEKL. Trimming took 3 bases from V and 3 from J; bases not matched to a gene: 10. In nucleotides, the CDR3 is TGCGCCAGCAGCCACGAAATCCGGGACAGGCTCTACGAGCAGTACTTC. This codes for CASSHEIRDRLYEQYF.

The J gene is TRBJ1-1, the V gene TRBV5-6; D call uncertain. This CDR3 spans 16 amino acids. Germline loops: CDR1 SGHDT, CDR2 YYEEEE. The V end was cut by 1 base, the J end by 1 base, with 14 bases between. CDR3 sequence (DNA): TGTGCCAGCAGCTTGATTTCTCAGAGGGCGAACACTGAAGCTTTCTTT. Translating it yields CASSLISQRANTEAFF.

The chain has TRBV2 and TRBJ1-1, with D possibly being TRBD1 (5 bases). V lost 5 bases to trimming and J lost 8 bases, with 18 bases between them. Germline CDR1 SNHLY, CDR2 FYNNEI. The CDR3 length is 14 residues. CDR3 protein: CASSNRDRLVEAFF. CDR3 nucleotide sequence: TGTGCCAGCAGTAACCGGGACCGGCTCGTCGAAGCTTTCTTT.

V gene TRBV24-1 combines with J gene TRBJ1-5; no reliable D call. CDR3 length: 13 amino acids. Germline CDR1 reads KGHDR; CDR2 reads SFDVKD. The V end was cut by 0 bases, the J end by 5 bases, with 4 bases between. The DNA of the CDR3 is TGTGCCACCAGTGATTTGGGGGATCAGCCCCAGCATTTT. It translates to CATSDLGDQPQHF.

The chain couples TRBV19 to TRBJ1-5, with no clear D. Germline V CDR1 and CDR2: LNHDA, SQIVND (reference sequence). The CDR3 is 14 amino acids. The V end lost 5 bases, the J end lost 0 bases, and 8 bases lay between the germline ends. This CDR3 is CASSPAASNQPQHF. The CDR3 DNA reads as TGTGCCAGTAGTCCGGCAGCTAGCAATCAGCCCCAGCATTTT.

J is TRBJ2-7 and V is TRBV11-2, with TRBD1 matching over 7 bases. The J segment lost 0 bases and the V segment lost 1 base, leaving 9 bases of the junction unmatched. CDR1 and CDR2 (germline): SGHAT, FQNNGV. This CDR3 spans 17 amino acids. The CDR3 sequence: CASSLVAAGGISYEQYF. CDR3 nucleotides: TGTGCCAGCAGCTTAGTCGCGGCAGGGGGTATCTCCTACGAGCAGTACTTC.

The chain links TRBV3-1 (or the pseudogene TRBV3-2) to TRBJ2-1; 8 positions agree with TRBD1. Germline V lookup: CDR1 LGHDT, CDR2 YNNKEL (reference sequence). The V segment lost 1 base and the J segment 8 bases; nucleotides outside the gene matches: 1. The CDR3 covers 13 residues. CDR3 DNA sequence: TGTGCCAGCAGCCAAGCAGGGGGCGATGAGCAGTTCTTC. It is translated as CASSQAGGDEQFF.

This sequence joins TRBV28 and TRBJ1-2; weak D call: TRBD1 (6 bases). Germline V gives CDR1 MDHEN, CDR2 SYDVKM. The CDR3 runs 11 residues. V lost 6 bases, J lost 8 bases, and 10 bases lay in between. CDR3 DNA sequence: TGTGCCAGCAGAGACAGGCTCGGCTACACCTTC. Protein product: CASRDRLGYTF.

The genes are TRBV28 and TRBJ1-6; 8 nucleotides agree with TRBD1. Per the germline V gene, CDR1 is MDHEN and CDR2 is SYDVKM. The CDR3 contains 14 residues. With 3 bases clipped from V and 7 bases from J, the junction kept 2 bases outside the gene matches. The CDR3 DNA follows: TGTGCCAGCAGTTTCAGGGGGCGGAATTCACCCCTCCACTTT. It specifies CASSFRGRNSPLHF.

The chain employs TRBV5-1 and TRBJ1-3; no clear D. Germline assignment: CDR1 SGHRS and CDR2 YFSETQ. Trimming cost V 3 bases and J 4 bases, with 8 bases left between them. There are 13 residues in the CDR3. CDR3 protein: CASSSAAGNTIYF. In nucleotides, the CDR3 is TGCGCCAGCAGCTCCGCGGCCGGAAACACCATATATTTT.

The rearrangement uses TRBV11-2 and TRBJ1-6, with 9 nucleotides matching TRBD1. This CDR3 comprises 19 residues. The ends lost 4 bases at V and 9 bases at J; junction bases unmatched: 19. Per germline, CDR1 SGHAT and CDR2 FQNNGV. Here the CDR3 reads CASSSSYRGPDRGRSPLHF. In DNA form, the CDR3 reads TGTGCCAGCAGCTCCTCTTACAGGGGACCGGACAGGGGCCGTTCACCCCTCCACTTT.

The CDR3 loop reads CASSVAIKGTDYGYTF. The CDR3 nucleotides read TGTGCCAGCAGCGTAGCTATCAAGGGGACGGACTATGGCTACACCTTC. The chain couples TRBV9 to TRBJ1-2, with D perhaps matching TRBD1 (5 bases). Trimming removed 0 bases from V and 3 bases from J, with 15 bases in between. CDR3 size: 16 residues. Germline V gene data show CDR1 as SGDLS and CDR2 as YYNGEE.